What follows are 28 T cell receptor beta chains derived from one specimen sequenced in a study of technical replicates of blood from four donors. Assay: immunoSEQ multiplex PCR; the TCRdb copy retains only in-frame clones and omits some. The sample lists 54,000 or so clones, about 95% occurring once. The sample was T cells isolated from PBMCs. Receptors were obtained from a human donor in good health.

V and J are TRBV5-1 and TRBJ2-2, with a possible D match to TRBD2 (5 bases). Germline V CDR1 and CDR2: SGHRS, YFSETQ. V was clipped by 3 bases and J by 0 bases, with 15 bases between them. This CDR3 has 17 residues. The CDR3, as DNA: TGCGCCAGCAGCTCCCACGGAGGCTACGCGAACACCGGGGAGCTGTTTTTT. Its protein product is CASSSHGGYANTGELFF.

The V gene is TRBV11-3, the J gene TRBJ2-5, with D possibly being TRBD1 (6 bases). Per the germline V gene, CDR1 is SGHNT and CDR2 is YENEEA. The CDR3 totals 16 residues. Trimming took 6 bases from V and 4 from J, leaving 21 bases between them. The CDR3 DNA reads TGTGCCAGCAGGGGGACCTTTAGCAGGGGCCCAGAGACCCAGTACTTC. Protein product: CASRGTFSRGPETQYF.

V and J are TRBV18 and TRBJ2-5; the D gene is possibly TRBD1 (5 bases). The CDR3 is 16 residues long. V was trimmed by 3 bases and J by 2 bases, leaving 16 bases between them. Germline V gives CDR1 KGHSH, CDR2 LQKENI. The CDR3 DNA reads TGTGCCAGCTCACCTTCGTTTTCGGCAGGGCAAGAGACCCAGTACTTC. Its protein product is CASSPSFSAGQETQYF.

This rearrangement joins TRBV9 to TRBJ1-5; no firm D call. Per the germline V gene, CDR1 is SGDLS and CDR2 is YYNGEE. V dropped 3 bases and J dropped 0 bases, with 7 bases sitting between them. The CDR3 runs to 14 residues. For the CDR3, the DNA is TGTGCCAGCAGCGAGGAGAGTAGCAATCAGCCCCAGCATTTT. Residues: CASSEESSNQPQHF.

The chain uses TRBV5-4 and TRBJ2-5; 10 bases agree with TRBD2. J was trimmed by 2 bases and V by 5 bases; bases with no gene match: 6. This CDR3 has 15 amino acids. The germline CDR1 and CDR2 sequences are SGHNT and YYREEE (reference sequence). CDR3 nucleotides: TGTGCCAGCAGATCCGGGACTAGCGTACAAGAGACCCAGTACTTC. This sequence encodes CASRSGTSVQETQYF. Based on the CDR3 plus reference TRBV5-4 and TRBJ2-5, the full variable domain is ETGVTQSPTHLIKTRGQQVTLRCSSQSGHNTVSWYQQALGQGPQFIFQYYREEENGRGNFPPRFSGLQFPNYSSELNVNALELDDSALYLCASRSGTSVQETQYFGPGTRLLVL.

The CDR3 sequence is CSVSWASNQPQHF. The CDR3 DNA sequence: TGCAGCGTCTCCTGGGCGAGCAATCAGCCCCAGCATTTT. The chain combines TRBV29-1 with TRBJ1-5; D unclear. The ends were cut back, 6 bases at V and 1 base at J, with 10 bases in the middle. Germline V lookup: CDR1 SQVTM, CDR2 ANQGSEA. This CDR3 region has 13 residues.

The chain recombines TRBV7-8 with TRBJ1-1, with TRBD1 matching over 9 bases. The V gene's germline CDR1 is SGHVS and CDR2 FQNEAQ. V was pared by 5 bases and J by 0 bases, with 7 bases of the junction left unmatched. This CDR3 comprises 16 residues. CDR3 in amino acids: CASSHRTGAMNTEAFF. DNA of the CDR3: TGTGCCAGCAGCCATCGGACAGGGGCGATGAACACTGAAGCTTTCTTT. Complete variable domain (other parts from reference TRBV7-8 and TRBJ1-1): GAGVSQSPRYKVAKRGQDVALRCDPISGHVSLFWYQQALGQGPEFLTYFQNEAQLDKSGLPSDRFFAERPEGSVSTLKIQRTQQEDSAVYLCASSHRTGAMNTEAFFGQGTRLTVV.

This chain joins TRBV5-1 and TRBJ1-1; 8 bases align to TRBD1. The CDR3 sequence is 20 residues long. The V gene end was trimmed by 0 bases and the J gene end by 3 bases; junction bases not matched to a gene: 19. Germline assignment: CDR1 SGHRS and CDR2 YFSETQ. CDR3 in amino acids: CASSLEAAGGVFFQDTEAFF. The DNA for the CDR3 is TGCGCCAGCAGCTTGGAGGCAGCAGGGGGCGTATTTTTTCAGGACACTGAAGCTTTCTTT.

The chain joins TRBV7-9 to TRBJ2-3; 10 bases line up with TRBD2. J gave up 1 base and V 0 bases, and 1 base lay outside the gene matches. Germline CDR1 SEHNR, CDR2 FQNEAQ (reference sequence). The length of the CDR3 is 16 residues. Here the CDR3 reads CASSLALAGGTDTQYF. CDR3 DNA sequence: TGTGCCAGCAGCTTAGCGCTAGCGGGAGGCACAGATACGCAGTATTTT.

The V gene is TRBV10-1, the J gene TRBJ2-3; 7 bases fit TRBD1. This CDR3 contains 16 residues. Trimming took 0 bases from V and 3 from J; bases not matched to a gene: 6. CDR1 is WNHNN, CDR2 SYGVQD, per germline (reference sequence). The CDR3 is CASSESSGTETDTQYF. CDR3 nucleotide sequence: TGCGCCAGCAGTGAGTCGTCCGGGACAGAAACAGATACGCAGTATTTT.

The chain combines TRBV18 with TRBJ1-4, with D perhaps TRBD1 (6 bases). Trimming removed 3 bases from V and 3 bases from J, with 20 bases in between. CDR3 length equals 18 residues. CDR1 and CDR2 from the germline V gene are KGHSH and LQKENI. In DNA form, the CDR3 reads TGTGCCAGCTCACCGCTTCCAGGGGCTAGTCTACCTAATGAAAAACTGTTTTTT. Translation: CASSPLPGASLPNEKLFF.

The CDR3 DNA reads TGTGCCAGCAATTCCCTAAGCGGGACGTACAATGAGCAGTTCTTC. It yields the protein CASNSLSGTYNEQFF. The rearrangement links TRBV9 to TRBJ2-1; 7 nucleotides agree with TRBD2. Germline CDR1 SGDLS, CDR2 YYNGEE. This CDR3 is built from 15 residues. With V trimmed by 6 bases and J by 4 bases, 10 bases remained unmatched.

CDR3 nucleotides: TGTGCCAGCAGTTTAAAGATCCGGGACAGGGAGTCCTACGAGCAGTACTTC. It is translated as CASSLKIRDRESYEQYF. The V and J genes are TRBV28 and TRBJ2-7, with TRBD1 identical over 9 bases. The CDR3 loop spans 17 amino acids. Unmatched junction bases numbered 9, after V lost 2 bases and J lost 1 base. Germline values: CDR1 MDHEN, CDR2 SYDVKM.

The V gene is TRBV28, the J gene TRBJ2-3, with TRBD1 matching over 10 bases. V lost 6 bases to trimming and J lost 2 bases; unmatched junction nucleotides: 8. This CDR3 has 16 amino acids. CDR1 MDHEN and CDR2 SYDVKM come from the germline V gene. CDR3 protein: CASRTGGQVYTDTQYF. The DNA of the CDR3 is TGTGCCAGCAGGACAGGGGGCCAAGTCTACACAGATACGCAGTATTTT.

This chain connects TRBV28 to TRBJ2-6, with 8 nucleotides matching TRBD2. Germline CDR1 reads MDHEN; CDR2 reads SYDVKM. The V and J ends lost 3 bases and 1 base, in that order; junction bases with no gene match: 8. The CDR3 covers 18 residues. The CDR3 DNA follows: TGTGCCAGCAGTTTGTTTCGTGCGGGGGGTTCTGGGGCCAACGTCCTGACTTTC. Translating gives CASSLFRAGGSGANVLTF.

The CDR3 loop reads CASSQYRDGYTF. Written as DNA, the CDR3 is TGTGCCAGCAGCCAGTACAGGGACGGCTACACCTTC. J is TRBJ1-2 and V is TRBV7-9, with D perhaps matching TRBD1 (6 bases). The CDR3 is 12 amino acids. Germline values: CDR1 SEHNR, CDR2 FQNEAQ (reference sequence). Trimming took 5 bases from V and 8 from J, leaving 12 bases between them. The whole variable domain, filled in from reference TRBV7-9 and TRBJ1-2, reads DTGVSQNPRHKITKRGQNVTFRCDPISEHNRLYWYRQTLGQGPEFLTYFQNEAQLEKSRLLSDRFSAERPKGSFSTLEIQRTEQGDSAMYLCASSQYRDGYTFGSGTRLTVV.

This clone was detected once. The chain joins TRBV6-5 to TRBJ2-7, with TRBD1 matching 11 bases. V was pared by 6 bases and J by 2 bases, with 6 bases of the junction left unmatched. Germline V lookup: CDR1 MNHEY, CDR2 SVGAGI. The CDR3 spans 15 residues. CDR3 region: CASRFGQGATYEQYF. The CDR3 DNA follows: TGTGCCAGCAGATTCGGACAGGGGGCCACCTACGAGCAGTACTTC.

The chain recombines TRBV12-5 with TRBJ2-1, with 8 positions matching TRBD2. The length of the CDR3 is 16 residues. Trimming cost V 2 bases and J 6 bases; bases outside gene matches: 9. The germline V gene has CDR1 LGHNT and CDR2 FRNRAP. The CDR3 bases are TGTGCTAGTGGTTTGTCGGGGCGGGGGGACCCCAATGAGCAGTTCTTC. Its protein is CASGLSGRGDPNEQFF. Using reference TRBV12-5 and TRBJ2-1 for the parts outside the CDR3, the full variable domain is DARVTQTPRHKVTEMGQEVTMRCQPILGHNTVFWYRQTMMQGLELLAYFRNRAPLDDSGMPKDRFSAEMPDATLATLKIQPSEPRDSAVYFCASGLSGRGDPNEQFFGPGTRLTVL.

The chain employs TRBV5-4 and TRBJ2-6; TRBD1 agrees at 8 bases. With 4 bases clipped from V and 1 base from J, the junction kept 13 bases outside the gene matches. Germline V gene lookup returns CDR1 SGHNT and CDR2 YYREEE (reference sequence). The CDR3 spans 19 residues. The CDR3 region is CASSHIRGTGVSGANVLTF. The CDR3 nucleotides read TGTGCCAGCAGCCATATAAGGGGGACAGGAGTGTCTGGGGCCAACGTCCTGACTTTC.

The chain couples TRBV7-9 to TRBJ1-2; 8 positions match TRBD1. The CDR3 consists of 15 residues. CDR1 is SEHNR and CDR2 is FQNEAQ in the germline V gene (reference sequence). V was pared by 3 bases and J by 4 bases, with 7 bases of the junction left unmatched. The CDR3 protein is CASSFPRTGSYGYTF. The CDR3 nucleotides are TGTGCCAGCAGCTTCCCTCGGACAGGGAGCTATGGCTACACCTTC.

V is TRBV15 and J is TRBJ2-1, with 7 bases lining up with TRBD1. The trim removed 0 bases at V and 0 bases at J, leaving 5 bases unmatched. The CDR3 has 17 residues. CDR1 is LNHNV and CDR2 is YYDKDF in the germline V gene (reference sequence). In DNA, the CDR3 is TGTGCCACCAGCAGAGATGAGGGGGCTGGCTCCTACAATGAGCAGTTCTTC. Amino acids: CATSRDEGAGSYNEQFF.

The chain links TRBV12-5 to TRBJ2-3; 11 nucleotides match TRBD2. The CDR3 spans 17 residues. Trimming cost V 4 bases and J 5 bases; bases outside gene matches: 11. CDR1 is LGHNT and CDR2 is FRNRAP in the germline V gene. The CDR3 bases are TGTGCTAGTGGTTCCGCAAAACTAGCGGGGGATATAGATACGCAGTATTTT. Translating gives CASGSAKLAGDIDTQYF.

J is TRBJ1-2 and V is TRBV9; possibly TRBD1 for D (5 bases). V was shortened by 0 bases and J by 3 bases, with 15 bases between the two germline ends. This CDR3 is built from 16 residues. Germline-derived CDR1 and CDR2 are SGDLS and YYNGEE. The CDR3 loop is CASSVDLTGLDYGYTF. DNA for the CDR3: TGTGCCAGCAGCGTAGACCTAACGGGACTTGACTATGGCTACACCTTC.

This clone appeared once. The chain couples TRBV9 to TRBJ2-7; D is ambiguous. Germline CDR1 is SGDLS and CDR2 is YYNGEE. The CDR3 totals 11 residues. Trimming pared 3 bases from V and 3 bases from J, leaving 4 bases between. CDR3 protein: CASSALYEQYF. The CDR3, as DNA: TGTGCCAGCAGCGCCCTCTACGAGCAGTACTTC.

The V gene is TRBV28, the J gene TRBJ2-1, with 8 bases matching TRBD2. Trimming at V came to 7 bases and at J to 6 bases, leaving 20 bases not matched to a gene. Germline CDR1 and CDR2: MDHEN and SYDVKM. The CDR3 runs 18 residues. Written as DNA, the CDR3 is TGTGCCAGCATTCCTACTAGCGGACCCGTCCCCCAGGGCAATGAGCAGTTCTTC. It is translated as CASIPTSGPVPQGNEQFF. Full variable domain (missing parts from reference TRBV28 and TRBJ2-1): DVKVTQSSRYLVKRTGEKVFLECVQDMDHENMFWYRQDPGLGLRLIYFSYDVKMKEKGDIPEGYSVSREKKERFSLILESASTNQTSMYLCASIPTSGPVPQGNEQFFGPGTRLTVL.

CDR3 region: CASSQDSGTSGEFYNEQFF. The CDR3, as DNA: TGTGCCAGCAGCCAAGATTCCGGGACTAGCGGGGAGTTCTACAATGAGCAGTTCTTC. This chain links TRBV14 with TRBJ2-1, with TRBD2 matching over 13 bases. Trimming removed 0 bases from V and 3 bases from J; junction bases left unmatched: 8. Germline CDR1 reads SGHDN; CDR2 reads FVKESK. The CDR3 is 19 amino acids. Using reference TRBV14 and TRBJ2-1 for the parts outside the CDR3, the full variable domain is EAGVTQFPSHSVIEKGQTVTLRCDPISGHDNLYWYRRVMGKEIKFLLHFVKESKQDESGMPNNRFLAERTGGTYSTLKVQPAELEDSGVYFCASSQDSGTSGEFYNEQFFGPGTRLTVL.

The chain has TRBV29-1 and TRBJ1-2; D gene unclear. Germline CDR1 SQVTM, CDR2 ANQGSEA. The CDR3 spans 12 residues. V shed 5 bases and J shed 4 bases, with 11 bases lying between them. This CDR3 is CSVSIRGYGYTF. CDR3 coding DNA: TGCAGCGTTTCCATCCGGGGCTATGGCTACACCTTC.

V is TRBV7-8 and J is TRBJ2-1, with D maybe TRBD1 (6 bases). V shed 5 bases and J shed 8 bases, with 16 bases lying between them. This CDR3 is built from 14 residues. Germline values: CDR1 SGHVS, CDR2 FQNEAQ. The CDR3 is CASSPDSTLDEQFF. The CDR3 DNA sequence: TGTGCCAGCAGCCCGGACAGTACGCTCGATGAGCAGTTCTTC.